The source of this T cell receptor (beta chain) is a study of T cells in Graves' hyperthyroidism and ophthalmopathy. This clonotype was found many times. Every diagnosis used clinical symptoms, serum thyroxine and TRAb, thyroid ultrasound and orbital computed tomography. The ends were cut back, 5 bases at V and 5 bases at J, with 24 bases in the middle. The CDR3 sequence is 17 residues long. Per the germline V gene, CDR1 is PRHDT and CDR2 is FYEKMQ (reference sequence). The CDR3 regions of TCR beta were amplified from RNA transcripts. TCR CDR3 underwent first-round RT-PCR with the HTBI primer set. TCRdb passed the multiplex PCR reads through MiXCR, listing each CDR3 protein once. The table shows a few hundred thousand distinct CDR3 sequences, with 14% to 15% occurring only once.

This TCR was recovered from a woman aged 30 to 39 with Graves' hyperthyroidism. Sequencing was carried out using blood. V usage is TRBV13 and J usage is TRBJ1-1; tentative D call: TRBD1 (6 bases). This CDR3 is CASSTITQVGAQTEAFF. CDR3 DNA sequence: TGTGCCAGCAGCACGATAACCCAGGTGGGGGCGCAGACTGAAGCTTTCTTT.